The clone carrying this T cell receptor (beta chain) occurred once. Unmatched junction bases numbered 5, after V lost 1 base and J lost 3 bases. Germline V gene sequence: CDR1 SGHKS, CDR2 YYEKEE (reference sequence). There are 15 residues in the CDR3. These data originate in a study of T cells in Graves' hyperthyroidism and ophthalmopathy. It was RNA transcripts that yielded the amplified TCR beta CDR3 regions. During a first-round RT-PCR of the TCR CDR3, the HTBI primer set was used. TCRdb reprocessed the multiplex PCR reads via MiXCR and lists one record per CDR3 protein. The sample lists 40,000 to 60,000 distinct CDR3 sequences, roughly 50% seen once, with over 8% in the top ten.

The sequenced sample consisted of blood. This TCR derives from a woman aged 45-59 years with Graves' ophthalmopathy. The genes are TRBV5-5 and TRBJ2-5, with TRBD1 matching over 8 bases. The CDR3 DNA sequence: TGTGCCAGCAGCTTGACTAAGGACAGGGAAGAGACCCAGTACTTC. Amino acid sequence: CASSLTKDREETQYF.